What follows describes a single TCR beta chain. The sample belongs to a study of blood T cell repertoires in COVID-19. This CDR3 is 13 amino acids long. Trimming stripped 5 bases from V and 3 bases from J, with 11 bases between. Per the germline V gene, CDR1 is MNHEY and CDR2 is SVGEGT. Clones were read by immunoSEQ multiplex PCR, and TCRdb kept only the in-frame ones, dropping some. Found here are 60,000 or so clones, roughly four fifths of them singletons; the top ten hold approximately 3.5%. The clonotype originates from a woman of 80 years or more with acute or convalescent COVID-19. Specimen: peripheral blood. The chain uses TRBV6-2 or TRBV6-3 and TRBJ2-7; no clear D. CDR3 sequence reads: CASSPPPLYEQYF. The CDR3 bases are TGTGCCAGCAGTCCCCCCCCACTCTACGAGCAGTACTTC.